This passage covers 28 T cell receptor beta chains from one sample sequenced in a study of OX40 agonist ivuxolimab in advanced cancers. Assay used: immunoSEQ multiplex PCR; TCRdb lists only in-frame clones, some missing. The table lists 35,000 to 45,000 clones, about 85% of them singletons, with about 2.5% in the top ten. The source material was CD4+ or CD8+ T cells sorted from blood, sampled in a trial of the OX40 agonist ivuxolimab. The receptor set was obtained from an adult with an advanced solid tumor such as melanoma, head and neck, liver or kidney cancer.

This chain links TRBV5-6 with TRBJ1-2, with D hard to call. V was pared by 3 bases and J by 8 bases, with 14 bases between. Germline lookup yields CDR1 SGHDT and CDR2 YYEEEE. There are 13 residues in the CDR3. CDR3 sequence: CASSSKQQLGYTF. CDR3 bases: TGTGCCAGCAGCTCAAAGCAACAGCTCGGCTACACCTTC.

This clone was detected a few times. The chain joins TRBV7-8 to TRBJ2-5; a possible D gene is TRBD1 (6 bases). Germline loops: CDR1 SGHVS, CDR2 FQNEAQ. This CDR3 comprises 13 residues. V lost 5 bases, J lost 2 bases, and 9 bases lay in between. CDR3 sequence (DNA): TGTGCCAGCAGCGAAGGACAGCAAGAGACCCAGTACTTC. It encodes CASSEGQQETQYF.

The CDR3 is CASSEQGALGEQYF. The CDR3 DNA is TGTGCCAGCAGTGAACAGGGGGCGCTGGGGGAGCAGTACTTC. The chain links TRBV25-1 to TRBJ2-7; 8 positions match TRBD1. Trimming removed 2 bases from V and 7 bases from J; junction bases left unmatched: 7. Germline V lookup: CDR1 MGHDK, CDR2 SYGVNS. The CDR3 extends over 14 amino acids.

The chain couples TRBV18 to TRBJ1-1; D uncertain. CDR1 and CDR2 from the germline V gene are KGHSH and LQKENI. Trimming stripped 2 bases from V and 8 bases from J, with 15 bases between. The CDR3 consists of 14 residues. CDR3 coding DNA: TGTGCCAGCTCACCAAGTACGGGGAGCAGAGAAGCTTTCTTT. The encoded protein is CASSPSTGSREAFF.

V and J are TRBV4-1 and TRBJ2-5, with 7 positions matching TRBD2. The length of the CDR3 is 16 residues. Germline V CDR1 and CDR2: MGHRA, YSYEKL. V lost 0 bases, J lost 2 bases, and 6 bases stayed unmatched. CDR3 nucleotide sequence: TGCGCCAGCAGCCAAGATCTGCGGGGGTATCAAGAGACCCAGTACTTC. As protein: CASSQDLRGYQETQYF.

V is TRBV7-6 and J is TRBJ2-1; D gene unclear. The CDR3 totals 16 residues. CDR1 is SGHVS, CDR2 FNYEAQ, per germline. V gave up 2 bases and J gave up 0 bases, with 11 bases separating them. The CDR3 DNA reads as TGTGCCAGCAGCTTATATTCGGCTTACTCCTACAATGAGCAGTTCTTC. This gives the protein CASSLYSAYSYNEQFF.

This rearrangement joins TRBV5-1 to TRBJ2-7, with TRBD2 matching 10 bases. Trimming cost V 1 base and J 3 bases; bases outside gene matches: 1. From germline, CDR1 is SGHRS and CDR2 YFSETQ. The CDR3 has 14 residues. CDR3 protein: CASSLPSGSYEQYF. Here the CDR3 DNA reads TGCGCCAGCAGCTTGCCTAGCGGGAGCTACGAGCAGTACTTC.

The gene calls are TRBV5-1 and TRBJ1-4; 10 bases match TRBD1. Germline V gives CDR1 SGHRS, CDR2 YFSETQ. The length of the CDR3 is 16 residues. J was trimmed by 8 bases and V by 0 bases; bases with no gene match: 7. The CDR3 reads CASSLAMTGGGEKLFF. CDR3 nucleotide sequence: TGCGCCAGCAGCTTGGCCATGACAGGGGGCGGAGAAAAACTGTTTTTT.

The chain combines TRBV6-5 with TRBJ2-3; 8 bases map to TRBD2. The CDR3 length is 15 residues. Germline V gene data show CDR1 as MNHEY and CDR2 as SVGAGI. V shed 5 bases and J 0 bases; nucleotides not matched to a gene: 4. CDR3 residues: CASSTPSGSTDTQYF. CDR3 nucleotides: TGTGCCAGCAGTACCCCTAGCGGGAGCACAGATACGCAGTATTTT.

V gene TRBV5-4 combines with J gene TRBJ2-1; no clear D. V was pared by 3 bases and J by 9 bases, with 10 bases between. The CDR3 is 12 residues long. The germline V gene encodes CDR1 SGHNT and CDR2 YYREEE (reference sequence). CDR3 coding DNA: TGTGCCAGCAGCTCGCCTTCTGGTGAGCAGTTCTTC. Residues: CASSSPSGEQFF.

The chain combines TRBV2 with TRBJ2-7, with D unclear. Germline V CDR1 and CDR2: SNHLY, FYNNEI. The CDR3 is 12 residues long. V dropped 5 bases and J dropped 4 bases, with 9 bases sitting between them. The CDR3 is CASSRAGYEQYF. CDR3 coding DNA: TGTGCCAGCAGTAGGGCAGGTTACGAGCAGTACTTC.

The chain joins TRBV19 to TRBJ1-1, with D perhaps TRBD1 (5 bases). This CDR3 spans 15 amino acids. Germline V gene sequence: CDR1 LNHDA, CDR2 SQIVND (reference sequence). V lost 1 base and J 5 bases, leaving 14 bases between the germline ends. CDR3 sequence reads: CASSIAPQGRTEAFF. The CDR3 bases are TGTGCCAGTAGTATAGCCCCCCAGGGTAGGACTGAAGCTTTCTTT.

The DNA of the CDR3 is TGCAGTGCATTCGGAAGCACTGAAGCTTTCTTT. Residues: CSAFGSTEAFF. The gene calls are TRBV20-1 and TRBJ1-1; unclear D gene. V was pared by 6 bases and J by 4 bases, with 9 bases between. Germline V gene data show CDR1 as DFQATT and CDR2 as SNEGSKA (reference sequence). The CDR3 spans 11 residues.

The J gene is TRBJ1-2, the V gene TRBV19, with D perhaps matching TRBD1 (6 bases). This CDR3 comprises 15 residues. Trimming left V 7 bases short and J 3 bases short, with 18 bases between. Germline V gives CDR1 LNHDA, CDR2 SQIVND (reference sequence). CDR3 region: CASTPGHTRDYGYTF. In DNA form, the CDR3 reads TGTGCCAGTACCCCGGGACACACGCGAGACTATGGCTACACCTTC.

The chain employs TRBV28 and TRBJ2-7, with a tentative D call TRBD1 (6 bases). Germline assignment: CDR1 MDHEN and CDR2 SYDVKM. This CDR3 is 12 amino acids long. V gave up 6 bases and J gave up 4 bases, with 10 bases separating them. The CDR3 coding sequence is TGTGCCAGCAGCGACAGGCCTTACGAGCAGTACTTC. Its translation: CASSDRPYEQYF.

CDR3 sequence (DNA): TGTGCCAGCAGTTACGAGGGACAAACCTATGGCTACACCTTC. It is translated as CASSYEGQTYGYTF. The chain combines TRBV6-5 with TRBJ1-2, with D possibly matching TRBD1 (6 bases). This CDR3 comprises 14 residues. V was cut by 2 bases and J by 4 bases, with 11 bases left in between. Germline assignment: CDR1 MNHEY and CDR2 SVGAGI.

The V gene is TRBV9, the J gene TRBJ2-1; no firm D call. CDR3 length: 14 amino acids. The germline CDR1 and CDR2 sequences are SGDLS and YYNGEE. The V and J ends lost 0 bases and 13 bases respectively, with 17 bases between them. The CDR3, as DNA: TGTGCCAGCAGCGTAGAGGGCGGTCAAGCCCAACAGTTCTTC. It yields the protein CASSVEGGQAQQFF.

This chain uses TRBV19 with TRBJ1-1; TRBD1 is a possible D gene (6 bases). The CDR3 totals 17 residues. Trimming left V 5 bases short and J 0 bases short, with 19 bases between. Germline V CDR1 and CDR2: LNHDA, SQIVND (reference sequence). Here the CDR3 reads CASSYTITGRMNTEAFF. In nucleotides, the CDR3 is TGTGCCAGTAGTTACACCATAACAGGGAGAATGAACACTGAAGCTTTCTTT.

The chain is built from TRBV11-3 and TRBJ1-1; TRBD1 is a possible D gene (6 bases). Trimming took off 0 bases at V and 11 bases at J, with 10 bases between the two ends. This CDR3 region has 12 residues. Per the germline V gene, CDR1 is SGHNT and CDR2 is YENEEA. CDR3 in DNA: TGTGCCAGCAGCTTAGATACGGGGGGCGCTTTCTTT. This codes for CASSLDTGGAFF. The full variable domain, its missing parts supplied by reference TRBV11-3 and TRBJ1-1, is EAGVVQSPRYKIIEKKQPVAFWCNPISGHNTLYWYLQNLGQGPELLIRYENEEAVDDSQLPKDRFSAERLKGVDSTLKIQPAELGDSAVYLCASSLDTGGAFFGQGTRLTVV.

The gene calls are TRBV28 and TRBJ2-2, with unresolved D. The germline V and J ends were trimmed by 0 bases and 0 bases, with 5 bases remaining between them. Germline V lookup: CDR1 MDHEN, CDR2 SYDVKM. The CDR3 loop spans 15 amino acids. The CDR3 is CASSLWGTNTGELFF. The CDR3 bases are TGTGCCAGCAGTTTATGGGGAACGAACACCGGGGAGCTGTTTTTT.

The chain has TRBV11-3 and TRBJ2-1; TRBD2 matches 14 bases. The CDR3 is 16 residues long. V shed 4 bases, J shed 9 bases, and the junction held 8 bases outside the gene matches. Per the germline V gene, CDR1 is SGHNT and CDR2 is YENEEA. The DNA for the CDR3 is TGTGCCAGCAGCTCACAGACTAGCGGGAGGGGGAGTGAGCAGTTCTTC. Its translation is CASSSQTSGRGSEQFF.

This clone was observed a handful of times. The CDR3 sequence is CASSLKRYQETQYF. The DNA for the CDR3 is TGTGCCAGCAGCTTAAAGAGGTACCAAGAGACCCAGTACTTC. J is TRBJ2-5 and V is TRBV11-1; D ambiguous. Germline CDR1 SGHAT, CDR2 FQDESV (reference sequence). The CDR3 runs 14 residues. Trimming took off 2 bases at V and 0 bases at J, with 7 bases between the two ends.

The CDR3 here is CASSADLNTEAFF. The CDR3 coding sequence is TGTGCCAGCAGCGCCGACTTGAACACTGAAGCTTTCTTT. The chain is built from TRBV7-6 and TRBJ1-1; D is unclear. Germline V lookup: CDR1 SGHVS, CDR2 FNYEAQ. V was shortened by 5 bases and J by 0 bases, with 7 bases between the two germline ends. This CDR3 region has 13 residues.

CDR3 sequence: CASSPPSGRAHEQYF. Here the CDR3 DNA reads TGTGCCAGCAGCCCCCCTAGCGGGAGGGCCCACGAGCAGTACTTC. V usage is TRBV2 and J usage is TRBJ2-7, with 12 bases identical to TRBD2. This CDR3 has 15 residues. The V gene end was trimmed by 6 bases and the J gene end by 5 bases; junction bases not matched to a gene: 8. Germline lookup yields CDR1 SNHLY and CDR2 FYNNEI.

This chain uses TRBV7-6 with TRBJ2-5, with 7 bases identical to TRBD1. Germline V gene sequence: CDR1 SGHVS, CDR2 FNYEAQ. J gave up 5 bases and V 4 bases, and 19 bases lay outside the gene matches. CDR3 length equals 18 residues. In DNA form, the CDR3 reads TGTGCCAGCAGCTGGGTGTTACGGGACAGCAGTTTCGGGGAGACCCAGTACTTC. Translated, it gives CASSWVLRDSSFGETQYF.

J is TRBJ1-4 and V is TRBV15; D not resolved. The CDR3 is 13 amino acids. With 1 base removed from V and 6 bases from J, the gap between germline ends came to 6 bases. Germline V CDR1 and CDR2: LNHNV, YYDKDF (reference sequence). CDR3 DNA sequence: TGTGCCACCAGCAGAGCTGTGGATGAAAAACTGTTTTTT. It codes for CATSRAVDEKLFF.

V gene TRBV27 combines with J gene TRBJ2-3; 8 bases agree with TRBD1. The CDR3 is made up of 18 amino acids. The germline V gene has CDR1 MNHEY and CDR2 SMNVEV (reference sequence). Trimming took 1 base from V and 1 from J; bases not matched to a gene: 10. As DNA, the CDR3 is TGTGCCAGCAGTTTATGGTCGGTTTTACAGGGGGGCACAGATACGCAGTATTTT. Its translation: CASSLWSVLQGGTDTQYF.

The V call is TRBV19, the J call TRBJ2-1; 8 bases align to TRBD2. Germline CDR1 LNHDA, CDR2 SQIVND (reference sequence). This CDR3 comprises 13 residues. Losses at the gene ends were 7 bases for V and 5 bases for J; bases not matched to a gene: 4. For the CDR3, the DNA is TGTGCCAGTACATGGCGGGAGGACAATGAGCAGTTCTTC. This translates into CASTWREDNEQFF. Using reference TRBV19 and TRBJ2-1 for the parts outside the CDR3, the full variable domain is DGGITQSPKYLFRKEGQNVTLSCEQNLNHDAMYWYRQDPGQGLRLIYYSQIVNDFQKGDIAEGYSVSREKKESFPLTVTSAQKNPTAFYLCASTWREDNEQFFGPGTRLTVL.